This T cell receptor (beta chain) is from a study of vaccination effects on CD4 cells after COVID-19. Background on the study: Samples were taken post-vaccine, and their median timing was 72 days after the second dose.

With respect to this clone: The antigen is unknown.

Trimming cost V 1 base and J 3 bases, with 6 bases left between them. Looked up from germline, CDR1 is MNHNY and CDR2 is SVGAGI (reference sequence). The CDR3 runs 14 residues. Some clones are missing from TCRdb's copy, which holds only in-frame ones; the method was immunoSEQ multiplex PCR. The sample includes about 73,000 clones, about 73% of them seen just once. Researchers isolated CD4+ T cells once roughly ten days of culture had elapsed. Two-dose vaccination with either BNT162b2 or mRNA-1273 was given to the participants. The receptor was derived from a human donor who received a COVID-19 vaccine. The chain is built from TRBV6-6 and TRBJ1-4, with D unresolved. This specimen consisted of CD4+ T cells from PBMCs cultured without peptide, obtained after COVID-19 vaccination. This chain's CDR3 is CASSYWGPNEKLFF. The DNA for the CDR3 is TGTGCCAGCAGTTACTGGGGTCCTAATGAAAAACTGTTTTTT.